This T cell receptor (beta chain) was retrieved from a study of blood T cells in healthy people across ages. There are 13 residues in the CDR3. Losses at the gene ends were 7 bases for V and 4 bases for J; bases not matched to a gene: 4. CDR1 and CDR2 (germline): ENHRY, SYGVKD. At least ten counts were recorded for this clonotype. The use of a sample-barcoded 5' primer and a J-beta primer mix characterized a second PCR of about 7 to 12 cycles. TCRdb fed the 5' RACE reads into MiXCR, producing one record per CDR3 protein. The sample holds over 1,500,000 distinct CDR3 sequences, 39% seen once. This clonotype originated in a human donor in good health. This rearrangement joins TRBV10-3 to TRBJ2-1; 7 bases are shared with TRBD2. The sequenced sample was blood. The CDR3 nucleotides are TGTGCCATCAAGCAGGGAGGGTACAATGAGCAGTTCTTC. The encoded protein is CAIKQGGYNEQFF.